This TCR beta chain was found in a study of naive and memory T cell subsets. The library had UMIs added by 3' ligation of an oligonucleotide to TCR cDNA. Relative to its sample, this clonotype is medium-sized (0.01 to 0.1%). This CDR3 has 16 amino acids. Germline V gives CDR1 LGHDT, CDR2 YNNKEL (reference sequence). V lost 3 bases to trimming and J lost 7 bases; unmatched junction nucleotides: 8. The SP2 primer and nested alpha and beta constant region primers amplified ligated cDNA in four rounds. TCRdb reprocessed the 5' RACE reads via MiXCR and lists one record per CDR3 protein. The sample has 32,000 or so distinct CDR3 sequences; 15% to 20% are singletons.

The genes are TRBV3-1 and TRBJ2-2, with TRBD1 matching over 10 bases. The TCR comes from a female donor in good health. The CDR3 reads CASSQRPGTGVGELFF. In DNA form, the CDR3 reads TGTGCCAGCAGCCAGCGTCCCGGGACAGGGGTCGGGGAGCTGTTTTTT.